This T cell receptor (beta chain) was identified in a study of blood T cell repertoires in COVID-19. Whole-study context: From T cells, B-cell-depleted T cells, or PBMCs came the material, which was cDNA or gDNA.

Here immunoSEQ multiplex PCR was the method, and the copy in TCRdb shows in-frame clones only, minus some. The sample records around 140,000 clones, approximately 80% being singletons. This TCR was recovered from a man in his sixties with active or convalescent COVID-19. The sequenced sample was peripheral blood.

The CDR3 DNA reads as TGTGCCAGCTTAGAAGGCGAGGTCAATAAACGTAATGAAAAACTGTTTTTT. Its protein product is CASLEGEVNKRNEKLFF. This sequence joins TRBV18 and TRBJ1-4; D not resolved. The germline V gene encodes CDR1 KGHSH and CDR2 LQKENI. V lost 7 bases to trimming and J lost 4 bases, with 22 bases between them. This CDR3 comprises 17 residues.